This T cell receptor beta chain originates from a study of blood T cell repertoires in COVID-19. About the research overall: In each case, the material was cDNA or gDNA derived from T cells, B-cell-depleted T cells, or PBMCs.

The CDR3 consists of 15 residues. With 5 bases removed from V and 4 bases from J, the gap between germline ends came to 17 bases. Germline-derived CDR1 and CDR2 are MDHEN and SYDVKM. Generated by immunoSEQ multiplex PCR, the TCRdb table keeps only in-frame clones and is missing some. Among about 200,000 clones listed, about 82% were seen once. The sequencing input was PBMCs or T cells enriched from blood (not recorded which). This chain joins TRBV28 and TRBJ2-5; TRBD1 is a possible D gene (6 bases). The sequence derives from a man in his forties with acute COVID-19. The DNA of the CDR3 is TGTGCCAGCAGTCCCACGGACAGCGTACGAGAGACCCAGTACTTC. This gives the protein CASSPTDSVRETQYF.